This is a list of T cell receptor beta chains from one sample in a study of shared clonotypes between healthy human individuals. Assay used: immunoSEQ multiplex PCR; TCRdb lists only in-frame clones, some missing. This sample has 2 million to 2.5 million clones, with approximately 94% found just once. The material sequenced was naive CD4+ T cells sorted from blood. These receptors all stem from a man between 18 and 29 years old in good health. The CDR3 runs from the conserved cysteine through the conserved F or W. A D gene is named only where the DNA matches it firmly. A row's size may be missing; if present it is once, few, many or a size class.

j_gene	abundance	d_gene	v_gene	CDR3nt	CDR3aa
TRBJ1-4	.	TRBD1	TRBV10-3	TGTGCCATCAGCCCGGGACAGGGGTTCACGGTGGAAAAACTGTTTTTT	CAISPGQGFTVEKLFF
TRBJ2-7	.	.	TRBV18	TGTGCCAGCTCACTCGACAGGGCGGGCGGGATATTCTACGAGCAGTACTTC	CASSLDRAGGIFYEQYF
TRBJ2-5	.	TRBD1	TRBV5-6	TGTGCCAGCAGCTCATGGGACAGAATACAAGAGACCCAGTACTTC	CASSSWDRIQETQYF
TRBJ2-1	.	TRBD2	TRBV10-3	TGTGCCATCAGTCTAGCGGGAGGTAATGAGCAGTTCTTC	CAISLAGGNEQFF
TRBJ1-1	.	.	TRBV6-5	TGTGCCAGCAACCGGGGGCGGAGGGACACTGAAGCTTTCTTT	CASNRGRRDTEAFF
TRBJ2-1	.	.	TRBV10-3	TGTGCCATCAGTGGTGACGGGGGCAGCTCCTACAATGAGCAGTTCTTC	CAISGDGGSSYNEQFF
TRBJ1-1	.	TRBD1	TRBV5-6	TGTGCCAGCAGCTTGGACAGGGGGCGTGCCACTGAAGCTTTCTTT	CASSLDRGRATEAFF
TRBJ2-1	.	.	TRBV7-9	TGTGCCAGCAGCCATTACCTAGGGGGGCCAAACAATGAGCAGTTCTTC	CASSHYLGGPNNEQFF
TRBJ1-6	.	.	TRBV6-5	TGTGCCAGCAGCCAATCGGCCGCCTCTAATTCACCCCTCCACTTT	CASSQSAASNSPLHF
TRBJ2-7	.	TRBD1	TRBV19	TGTGCCAGTAGTATAGGCGGGACAGGGTCCGACGAGCAGTACTTC	CASSIGGTGSDEQYF
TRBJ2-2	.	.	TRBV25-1	TGTGCCAGCAGTGACCAACGAGGGAATGCGAACACCGGGGAGCTGTTTTTT	CASSDQRGNANTGELFF
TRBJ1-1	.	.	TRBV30	TGTGCTTGCGATATGAACACTGAAGCTTTCTTT	CACDMNTEAFF
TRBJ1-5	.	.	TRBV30	TGTGCCTGGAGCGGGGGCTACAATCAGCCCCAGCATTTT	CAWSGGYNQPQHF
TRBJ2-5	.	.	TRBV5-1	TGCGCCAGCAGCATACTCCAAGAGACCCAGTACTTC	CASSILQETQYF
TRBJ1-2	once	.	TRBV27	TGTGCCAGCTCCTACGGACCAGGTCCTTCGTATGGCTACACCTTC	CASSYGPGPSYGYTF
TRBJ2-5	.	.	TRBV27	TGTGCCAGCATGGGTGCGGAGACCCAGTACTTC	CASMGAETQYF
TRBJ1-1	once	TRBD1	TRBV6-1	TGTGCCAGCAGTGAAGCGGGACAGTTGAACACTGAAGCTTTCTTT	CASSEAGQLNTEAFF
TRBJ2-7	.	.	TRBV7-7	TGTGCTAGCAGGGACGAACAGCCGGGCGAGCAGTACTTC	CASRDEQPGEQYF
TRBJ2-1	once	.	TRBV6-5	TGTGCCAGCAGTTACTCGATGGGGGATGTTGAGCAGTTCTTC	CASSYSMGDVEQFF
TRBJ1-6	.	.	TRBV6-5	TGTGCCAGCACCCTCGGGGCCTCCTATAATTCACCCCTCCACTTT	CASTLGASYNSPLHF
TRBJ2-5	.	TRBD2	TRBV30	TGTGCCTGGAGTGCTGCTAGCGGGGGGCCGTGGGAGACCCAGTACTTC	CAWSAASGGPWETQYF
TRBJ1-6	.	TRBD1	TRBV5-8	TGTGCCAGCAGCTTCAGGCAGGGGGCCCATTCACCCCTCCACTTT	CASSFRQGAHSPLHF
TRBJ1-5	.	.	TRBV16	TGTGCCAGCAAAAGGGAGGGTCCCAATCAGCCCCAGCATTTT	CASKREGPNQPQHF
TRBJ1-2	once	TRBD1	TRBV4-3	TGCGCCAGCAGCCCTCAGACAGGGACGAACTATGGCTACACCTTC	CASSPQTGTNYGYTF
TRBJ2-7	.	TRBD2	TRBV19	TGTGCCAGTAGTAATTTGGCTAGCGGGAGAATCGCATCCTACGAGCAGTACTTC	CASSNLASGRIASYEQYF
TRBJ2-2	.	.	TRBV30	TGTGCCTGGCGACAATCCGGGGAGCTGTTTTTT	CAWRQSGELFF
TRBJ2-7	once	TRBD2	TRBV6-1	TGTGCCAGCAGTGAATCCCCGGGACTAGCGGGCCTTGCCTACGAGCAGTACTTC	CASSESPGLAGLAYEQYF
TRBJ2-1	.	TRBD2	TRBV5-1	TGCGCCAGCAGTTTGAGCGGGGGGAACTACAATGAGCAGTTCTTC	CASSLSGGNYNEQFF